This T cell receptor beta chain was captured by sequencing in a study of cytomegalovirus exposure and HLA in healthy donors. Study conclusions and caveats: Most likely, a cluster of highly shared sequence variants arose as a sequencing artifact.

V was cut by 6 bases and J by 2 bases, with 6 bases left in between. This CDR3 is 12 amino acids long. Germline V gives CDR1 SEHNR, CDR2 FQNEAQ (reference sequence). PCR primers comprised 60 Vbeta and 13 Jbeta primers. Sequenced by immunoSEQ multiplex PCR; TCRdb stores in-frame clones only, minus some. The sample holds some 170,000 clones, roughly 80% seen once. Notes on this clone: Its cognate antigen is unknown.

The TCR comes from a man in his fifties or sixties in good health and CMV-seropositive. The V and J genes are TRBV7-9 and TRBJ2-3; D ambiguous. The source material was PBMCs. The DNA of the CDR3 is TGTGCCAGCAGAAGCATCACAGATACGCAGTATTTT. Protein sequence: CASRSITDTQYF.